This T cell receptor beta chain was found in a study of blood T cell repertoires in COVID-19. About the research overall: The United States, Italy and Spain provided the acute and convalescent COVID-19 samples.

Exposed participants came across a COVID-19 case within 2 weeks before study entry. Sequenced by immunoSEQ multiplex PCR; TCRdb stores in-frame clones only, minus some. This sample yields 260,000 or so clones, of which 83% are seen a single time; 3.6% belongs to the top ten. Trimming took off 5 bases at V and 2 bases at J, with 20 bases between the two ends. Germline lookup yields CDR1 WNHNN and CDR2 SYGVQD (reference sequence). CDR3 length: 17 amino acids. Sequencing used PBMCs or T cells enriched from blood (not recorded which). The sequence was collected from a woman in her forties who had been exposed to COVID-19. This chain connects TRBV10-1 to TRBJ2-3; D unresolved. The CDR3 DNA reads as TGCGCCAGCAGTAATAGAGATACCAAGTCCTCCACAGATACGCAGTATTTT. It yields the protein CASSNRDTKSSTDTQYF.